The rows below give T cell receptor beta chains drawn from one sample of a study of beta chain features in type 1 diabetes. TCRdb's copy holds only in-frame clones and misses some; the assay was immunoSEQ multiplex PCR. The sample holds around 250,000 clones; approximately 13% are singletons and the top ten take around 0.019%. The sequencing sample was made of naive CD4+ T cells from blood. The origin of the receptors is a man in his thirties or forties with type 1 diabetes. Each CDR3 is given with its conserved first and last residue.

CDR3 protein: CASRGTGFGNTIYF; V gene: TRBV6-5
CDR3 protein: CASSIGQGPSTDTQYF; V gene: TRBV5-1
CDR3 protein: CASSTHAGDQETQYF; V gene: TRBV5-1
CDR3 protein: CAWTEGGHWRQPQHF; V gene: TRBV30
CDR3 protein: CASSENFGQGADTQYF; V gene: TRBV2
CDR3 protein: CASSPWTGQETQYF; V gene: TRBV5-8
CDR3 protein: CASSITGKGQFF; V gene: TRBV19
CDR3 protein: CASSGPRRTGAYNSPLHF; V gene: TRBV6-1
CDR3 protein: CATSRDGTGGAQETQYF; V gene: TRBV15
CDR3 protein: CASRVYKGALNTEAFF; V gene: TRBV23-1